Each of the 27 T cell receptor beta chains below was sequenced from the same sample in a study of cytomegalovirus exposure and HLA in healthy donors. Amplification used 60 Vbeta primers and 13 Jbeta primers. Generated by immunoSEQ multiplex PCR, the TCRdb table keeps only in-frame clones and is missing some. The table includes 170,000 or so clones, just under 85% detected once. The sample taken for sequencing was PBMCs. Every receptor here comes from a girl aged 5-17 years in good health and CMV-seropositive.

The chain uses TRBV5-1 and TRBJ2-3; 7 bases match TRBD2. Trimming removed 0 bases from V and 2 bases from J; junction bases left unmatched: 6. Germline values: CDR1 SGHRS, CDR2 YFSETQ. CDR3 length equals 16 residues. In nucleotides, the CDR3 is TGCGCCAGCAGCTTGGGACTAGCCTCTTTCACAGATACGCAGTATTTT. It encodes CASSLGLASFTDTQYF.

The chain is built from TRBV7-8 and TRBJ2-5; D remains unclear. V was clipped by 1 base and J by 2 bases, with 8 bases between them. The germline CDR1 and CDR2 sequences are SGHVS and FQNEAQ. The CDR3 consists of 14 residues. CDR3 residues: CASSLGVAQETQYF. For the CDR3, the DNA is TGTGCCAGCAGCTTAGGGGTAGCTCAAGAGACCCAGTACTTC.

V usage is TRBV5-1 and J usage is TRBJ1-2, with a weak D call TRBD1 (6 bases). V was clipped by 4 bases and J by 7 bases, with 20 bases between them. CDR1 is SGHRS and CDR2 is YFSETQ in the germline V gene. The CDR3 is 15 amino acids. DNA for the CDR3: TGCGCCAGCAGCCGGGGGGTAGGGGGAATGAGTGGCTACACCTTC. Its translation: CASSRGVGGMSGYTF.

The gene calls are TRBV6-6 and TRBJ1-4; 10 bases match TRBD1. The CDR3 covers 13 residues. Germline loops: CDR1 MNHNY, CDR2 SVGAGI (reference sequence). Germline trimming cut 10 bases from V and 6 bases from J; bases unmatched to any gene: 5. The DNA for the CDR3 is TGTGCCACCCGGGACAGGGGTGATGAAAAACTGTTTTTT. Translated, it gives CATRDRGDEKLFF.

The chain combines TRBV9 with TRBJ1-5; no reliable D call. The CDR3 length is 14 residues. Germline-derived CDR1 and CDR2 are SGDLS and YYNGEE. The germline V and J ends were trimmed by 0 bases and 7 bases, with 11 bases remaining between them. CDR3 DNA sequence: TGTGCCAGCAGCGTAGGGGGAGGGATGCAGCCCCAGCATTTT. As protein: CASSVGGGMQPQHF.

The chain joins TRBV30 to TRBJ1-5; D is ambiguous. Trimming took 0 bases from V and 4 from J, leaving 7 bases between them. Germline loops: CDR1 GTSNPN, CDR2 SVGIG (reference sequence). This CDR3 region has 13 residues. This CDR3 reads CAWSVGENQPQHF. The CDR3 nucleotides read TGTGCCTGGAGTGTTGGAGAGAATCAGCCCCAGCATTTT.

The chain employs TRBV12-5 and TRBJ1-5, with TRBD1 as a possible D gene (5 bases). Germline values: CDR1 LGHNT, CDR2 FRNRAP. Trimming pared 4 bases from V and 0 bases from J, leaving 13 bases between. CDR3 length: 16 amino acids. The CDR3 region has the DNA TGTGCTAGTGGTTCCCTATCGACAGCTAGCAATCAGCCCCAGCATTTT. Its protein is CASGSLSTASNQPQHF.

The genes are TRBV6-5 and TRBJ1-2; D remains unclear. The length of the CDR3 is 12 residues. V was clipped by 9 bases and J by 2 bases, with 10 bases between them. Germline V gene lookup returns CDR1 MNHEY and CDR2 SVGAGI. The CDR3 region is CASYAVNYGYTF. The DNA of the CDR3 is TGTGCCAGTTACGCAGTCAACTATGGCTACACCTTC.

The sample holds one count of this clone. The sample holds other DNA sequences that translate to the same CDR3. The chain employs TRBV9 and TRBJ1-2, with 8 bases matching TRBD1. There are 15 residues in the CDR3. J gave up 2 bases and V 2 bases, and 5 bases lay outside the gene matches. Germline values: CDR1 SGDLS, CDR2 YYNGEE. The CDR3: CASSVGQGANYGYTF. In DNA, the CDR3 is TGTGCCAGCAGCGTCGGTCAGGGGGCAAACTATGGCTACACCTTC.

CDR3 in amino acids: CATQTSGLAGGQSGELFF. The CDR3 DNA sequence: TGTGCCACCCAAACCTCCGGACTAGCGGGGGGTCAATCCGGGGAGCTGTTTTTT. This rearrangement joins TRBV19 to TRBJ2-2; 14 bases fit TRBD2. The CDR3 runs 18 residues. V dropped 10 bases and J dropped 6; count of bases not matched to a gene: 16. Germline assignment: CDR1 LNHDA and CDR2 SQIVND (reference sequence).

This clone has only a few counts. DNA for the CDR3: TGTGCCAGCAGCTTCCAGACAGGGGACTCCTACAATGAGCAGTTCTTC. The encoded protein is CASSFQTGDSYNEQFF. The chain is built from TRBV9 and TRBJ2-1, with 8 bases aligning to TRBD1. The germline CDR1 and CDR2 sequences are SGDLS and YYNGEE. The CDR3 is made up of 16 amino acids. Trimming removed 4 bases from V and 0 bases from J; junction bases left unmatched: 6.

There are a few counts of this clone. This chain connects TRBV27 to TRBJ1-4; 7 bases match TRBD1. This CDR3 region has 15 residues. The V and J ends lost 0 bases and 3 bases, in that order; junction bases with no gene match: 1. CDR1 is MNHEY and CDR2 is SMNVEV in the germline V gene (reference sequence). CDR3 nucleotide sequence: TGTGCCAGCAGTTTATCGACAGGGTCTAATGAAAAACTGTTTTTT. It specifies CASSLSTGSNEKLFF.

This chain links TRBV11-3 with TRBJ2-7; possibly TRBD1 for D (6 bases). Trimming stripped 5 bases from V and 3 bases from J, with 14 bases between. Germline loops: CDR1 SGHNT, CDR2 YENEEA. The CDR3 covers 14 residues. This chain's CDR3 is CASSPVGQIYEQYF. CDR3 nucleotide sequence: TGTGCCAGCAGCCCCGTTGGACAGATCTACGAGCAGTACTTC.

This chain uses TRBV10-2 with TRBJ1-1; TRBD1 matches at 7 bases. V lost 6 bases, J lost 0 bases, and 1 base stayed unmatched. This CDR3 comprises 13 residues. Germline lookup yields CDR1 WSHSY and CDR2 SAAADI. The chain's CDR3 is CASRQGLNTEAFF. CDR3 bases: TGCGCCAGCAGACAGGGGTTGAACACTGAAGCTTTCTTT.

This clone was seen just once. The V and J genes are TRBV6-1 and TRBJ1-1; D not resolved. CDR3 length equals 15 residues. The V end lost 2 bases, the J end lost 3 bases, and 13 bases lay between the germline ends. Looked up from germline, CDR1 is MNHNS and CDR2 is SASEGT. The CDR3 loop reads CASSEYPGSDTEAFF. As DNA, the CDR3 is TGTGCCAGCAGTGAATATCCGGGTAGCGACACTGAAGCTTTCTTT.

The chain has TRBV29-1 and TRBJ1-2, with unresolved D. The CDR3 runs to 15 residues. The V gene lost 0 bases and the J gene lost 0 bases, with 11 bases spanning the gap. In germline, CDR1 is SQVTM, CDR2 ANQGSEA. The CDR3 bases are TGCAGCGTTGAAGATCGAGGAGTCCCTAACTATGGCTACACCTTC. Its protein product is CSVEDRGVPNYGYTF.

V usage is TRBV4-1 and J usage is TRBJ1-5; 9 nucleotides line up with TRBD1. Trimming removed 3 bases from V and 7 bases from J; junction bases left unmatched: 4. This CDR3 contains 14 residues. Germline V CDR1 and CDR2: MGHRA, YSYEKL. The CDR3 DNA reads as TGCGCCAGCAGCCACCGAACAGGGGGCCAGCCCCAGCATTTT. Protein product: CASSHRTGGQPQHF.

The chain uses TRBV6-5 and TRBJ1-2, with 7 nucleotides matching TRBD1. Germline values: CDR1 MNHEY, CDR2 SVGAGI. After removal of 5 bases from V and 5 bases from J, the junction contained 8 bases not matched to a gene. The CDR3 runs to 14 residues. The CDR3: CASSTPGQPYGYTF. CDR3 coding DNA: TGTGCCAGCAGTACCCCGGGACAGCCATATGGCTACACCTTC.

The chain joins TRBV27 to TRBJ1-6; 7 nucleotides match TRBD1. CDR3 length equals 16 residues. V was pared by 4 bases and J by 14 bases, with 17 bases of the junction left unmatched. The germline gives CDR1 MNHEY, CDR2 SMNVEV (reference sequence). CDR3: CASSSPTGTTFGSLHF. The CDR3 coding sequence is TGTGCCAGCAGTTCACCGACAGGGACCACTTTCGGGTCCCTCCACTTT.

V gene TRBV7-8 combines with J gene TRBJ1-6; no clear D gene. CDR3 size: 15 residues. V lost 0 bases, J lost 9 bases, and 12 bases lay in between. The germline V gene has CDR1 SGHVS and CDR2 FQNEAQ. The CDR3 DNA sequence: TGTGCCAGCAGCTTAGCTCCAATTCCGGGTTCACCCCTCCACTTT. This gives the protein CASSLAPIPGSPLHF. The entire variable domain, with the rest obtained from reference TRBV7-8 and TRBJ1-6, is as follows: GAGVSQSPRYKVAKRGQDVALRCDPISGHVSLFWYQQALGQGPEFLTYFQNEAQLDKSGLPSDRFFAERPEGSVSTLKIQRTQQEDSAVYLCASSLAPIPGSPLHFGNGTRLTVT.

The V call is TRBV9, the J call TRBJ1-5; 7 bases line up with TRBD1. The CDR3 contains 15 residues. V was clipped by 4 bases and J by 1 base; unmatched bases: 5. Looked up from germline, CDR1 is SGDLS and CDR2 is YYNGEE. The CDR3 DNA is TGTGCCAGCAGCATGACAGGGTTCAGCAATCAGCCCCAGCATTTT. Translating gives CASSMTGFSNQPQHF.

This clone came up a few times. This chain connects TRBV18 to TRBJ2-3; TRBD1 matches 8 bases. J gave up 5 bases and V 2 bases, and 6 bases lay outside the gene matches. Germline CDR1 reads KGHSH; CDR2 reads LQKENI. CDR3 length: 15 amino acids. The CDR3: CASSPEQGAGDTQYF. The CDR3 coding sequence is TGTGCCAGCTCACCAGAGCAGGGGGCAGGAGATACGCAGTATTTT. Full variable domain (rest looked up from reference TRBV18 and TRBJ2-3): NAGVMQNPRHLVRRRGQEARLRCSPMKGHSHVYWYRQLPEEGLKFMVYLQKENIIDESGMPKERFSAEFPKEGPSILRIQQVVRGDSAAYFCASSPEQGAGDTQYFGPGTRLTVL.

The genes are TRBV13 and TRBJ2-6, with D tentatively TRBD1 (6 bases). V was trimmed by 2 bases and J by 2 bases, leaving 16 bases between them. The CDR3 contains 18 residues. CDR1 is PRHDT, CDR2 FYEKMQ, per germline (reference sequence). The CDR3 coding sequence is TGTGCCAGCAGCTTATTCAGACAGGTGCTAGCTGGGGCCAACGTCCTGACTTTC. Translation: CASSLFRQVLAGANVLTF.

CDR3 region: CASSVGGVINEQYF. The CDR3 nucleotides read TGTGCCAGCAGCGTAGGAGGGGTAATAAACGAGCAGTACTTC. The chain uses TRBV25-1 and TRBJ2-7; tentatively, D is TRBD2 (6 bases). This CDR3 spans 14 amino acids. Germline CDR1 is MGHDK and CDR2 is SYGVNS. V lost 6 bases and J lost 5, with 17 bases in between.

The chain uses TRBV7-2 and TRBJ2-4, with TRBD1 as a possible D gene (6 bases). This CDR3 region has 14 residues. V was pared by 8 bases and J by 0 bases, with 11 bases between. Germline loops: CDR1 SGHTA, CDR2 FQGNSA. CDR3: CASSRTAAKNIQYF. Here the CDR3 DNA reads TGTGCCAGCTCTCGGACAGCAGCCAAAAACATTCAGTACTTC.

CDR3: CASSQKAGGAGDTQYF. CDR3 sequence (DNA): TGTGCCAGCAGCCAGAAGGCCGGGGGGGCCGGAGATACGCAGTATTTT. This sequence joins TRBV7-3 and TRBJ2-3, with 8 bases lining up with TRBD2. V gave up 5 bases and J gave up 5 bases; unmatched junction bases: 12. The germline V gene encodes CDR1 SGHTA and CDR2 FQGTGA. CDR3 length equals 16 residues.

The rearrangement uses TRBV7-9 and TRBJ1-1; D unclear. V was pared by 1 base and J by 6 bases, with 6 bases between. The CDR3 totals 12 residues. The germline V gene has CDR1 SEHNR and CDR2 FQNEAQ (reference sequence). CDR3 in DNA: TGTGCCAGCAGCTTAGAACAGCCTGAAGCTTTCTTT. This translates into CASSLEQPEAFF.